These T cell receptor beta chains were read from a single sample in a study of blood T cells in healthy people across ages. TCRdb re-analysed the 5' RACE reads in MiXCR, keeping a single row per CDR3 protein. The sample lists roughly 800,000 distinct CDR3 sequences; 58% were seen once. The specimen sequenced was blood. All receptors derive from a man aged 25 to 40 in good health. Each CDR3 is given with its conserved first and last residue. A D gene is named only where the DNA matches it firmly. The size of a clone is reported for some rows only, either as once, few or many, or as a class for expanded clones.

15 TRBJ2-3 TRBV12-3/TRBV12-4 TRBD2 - TGTGCCAGCAGTTTAGGCGGGGGGGCACCAGATACGCAGTATTTT CASSLGGGAPDTQYF
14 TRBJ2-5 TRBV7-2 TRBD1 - TGTGCCAGCAGCCCGGACAGGGGGTTTGAGACCCAGTACTTC CASSPDRGFETQYF
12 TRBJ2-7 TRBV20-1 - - TGCAGTGCTAGGACGGGAACCTACGGGCAGTACTTC CSARTGTYGQYF
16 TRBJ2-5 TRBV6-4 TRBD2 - TGTGCCAGCAGAGCAAACCCTAGCGGGAGGAGCAATGAGCAGTACTTC CASRANPSGRSNEQYF
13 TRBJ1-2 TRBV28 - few TGTGCCAGCAGTAACCTCGGGGCCAATGGCTACACCTTC CASSNLGANGYTF
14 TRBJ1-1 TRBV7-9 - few TGTGCCAGCAGAAGGGGCCCCGCTAGCACTGAAGCTTTCTTT CASRRGPASTEAFF
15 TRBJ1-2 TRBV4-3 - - TGCGCCAGCAGCCTAGAGGACAGCCCTAACTATGGCTACACCTTC CASSLEDSPNYGYTF
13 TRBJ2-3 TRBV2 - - TGTGCCAGCAATGGGGTAGTAACAGATACGCAGTATTTT CASNGVVTDTQYF
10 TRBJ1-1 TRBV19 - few TGTGCCAGTATGGGTACTGAAGCTTTCTTT CASMGTEAFF
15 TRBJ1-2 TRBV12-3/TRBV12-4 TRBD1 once TGTGCCAGCAGTTCCGACAGGGGAGTTAACTATGGCTACACCTTC CASSSDRGVNYGYTF
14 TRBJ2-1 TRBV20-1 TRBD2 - TGCAGTGCTAATTGGCGGGAGGGGTACAATGAGCAGTTCTTC CSANWREGYNEQFF
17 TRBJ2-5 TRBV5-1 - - TGCGCCAGCAGCTTGAATCCCCCGGATTCTGCCTTCAATGAGCAGTACTTC CASSLNPPDSAFNEQYF
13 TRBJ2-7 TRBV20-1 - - TGCAGTGCTACCGGGACGGAATCCTACGAGCAGTACTTC CSATGTESYEQYF
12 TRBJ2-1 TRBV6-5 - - TGTGCCAGCAGTTACGGCCGCAATGAGCAGTTCTTC CASSYGRNEQFF
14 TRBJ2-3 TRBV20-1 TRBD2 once TGCAGTGCTAGACAGCGGGGGGAAGGAGATACGCAGTATTTT CSARQRGEGDTQYF
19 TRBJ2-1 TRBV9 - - TGTGCCAGCAGCCCCGGACGCTGGGGGACCTCAAGCTCCTACAATGAGCAGTTCTTC CASSPGRWGTSSSYNEQFF
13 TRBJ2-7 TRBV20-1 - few TGCAGTGCTAGGGCCCCCGCCTCCTACGAGCAGTACTTC CSARAPASYEQYF
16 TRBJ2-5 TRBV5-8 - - TGTGCCAGATCTAAGGGGGTAGCGGGTCTAGAAGAGACCCGGTACTTC CARSKGVAGLEETRYF
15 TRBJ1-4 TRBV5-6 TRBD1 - TGTGCCAGCAGCTCCCGACAGGGTATCATAGAAAAACTGTTTTTT CASSSRQGIIEKLFF
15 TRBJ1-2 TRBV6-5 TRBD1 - TGTGCCAGCAGAAATACACAGGGGGCTAACTATGGCTACACCTTC CASRNTQGANYGYTF
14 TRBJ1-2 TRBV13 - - TGTGCCAGCAGCTTAGGGCAGAATTACTATGGCTACACCTTC CASSLGQNYYGYTF
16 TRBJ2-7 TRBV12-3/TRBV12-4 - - TGTGCCAGCAGTTCAAGTGGGGGGCAGGTTTCCTACGAGCAGTACTTC CASSSSGGQVSYEQYF
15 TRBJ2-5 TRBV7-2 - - TGTGCCAGCAGCCTTAGCCTCCAGGTCGGAGAGACCCAGTACTTC CASSLSLQVGETQYF
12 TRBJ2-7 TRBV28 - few TGTGCCAGCAGGGAGACAGCATACGAGCAGTACTTC CASRETAYEQYF
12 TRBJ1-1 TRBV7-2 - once TGTGCCAGCAGCTATTACAGGCTTGAAGCTTTCTTT CASSYYRLEAFF
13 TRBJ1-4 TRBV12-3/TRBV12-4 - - TGTGCCAGCAGCTTCGGGTTTCTGACCGGACTGTTTTTT CASSFGFLTGLFF
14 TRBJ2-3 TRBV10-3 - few TGTGCCATCAGTGAAAAAACCGGGGAAGATACGCAGTATTTT CAISEKTGEDTQYF
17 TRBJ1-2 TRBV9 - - TGTGCCAGCAGCGTAGGTCCGGGAGGACCAGCTAACTATGGCTACACCTTC CASSVGPGGPANYGYTF
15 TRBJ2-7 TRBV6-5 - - TGTGCCAGCAGGCCCCAAACCGGGAGCCCTTACGAGCAGTACTTC CASRPQTGSPYEQYF
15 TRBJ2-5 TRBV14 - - TGTGCCAGCAGCCAAATACGAGCGGGTGGGAATGAGCAGTACTTC CASSQIRAGGNEQYF
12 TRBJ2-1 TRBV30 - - TGTGCCTGCGAGACGGGGAAACGGGAGCAGTTCTTC CACETGKREQFF
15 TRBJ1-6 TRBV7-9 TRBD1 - TGTGCCAGCAGCTTAAGGGGACAGGGTTATTCACCCCTCCACTTT CASSLRGQGYSPLHF
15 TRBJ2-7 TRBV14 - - TGTGCCAGCAGCCAAGATTGGGGAGATATATACGAGCAGTACTTC CASSQDWGDIYEQYF
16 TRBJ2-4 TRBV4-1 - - TGCGCCAGCAGCCAAGGCCCCTTGGGCAGGGAGGACATTCAGTACTTC CASSQGPLGREDIQYF
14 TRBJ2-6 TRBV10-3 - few TGTGCCATCAGTGCCGACTCTGGGGCCAACGTCCTGACTTTC CAISADSGANVLTF
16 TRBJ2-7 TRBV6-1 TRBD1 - TGTGCCAGCAGTGTTGGACCCGGACAGGTATCCTACGAGCAGTACTTC CASSVGPGQVSYEQYF
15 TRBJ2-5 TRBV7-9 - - TGTGCCAGCAGCCCTTTGGTTGGCAGCAGGGAGACCCAGTACTTC CASSPLVGSRETQYF
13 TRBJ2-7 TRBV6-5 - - TGTGCCAGCAGTTCCCCTGAAAATGGGGAGCAGTACTTC CASSSPENGEQYF
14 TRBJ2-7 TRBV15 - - TGTGCCACCAGCACGGGCTACGGCTCCTACGAGCAGTACTTC CATSTGYGSYEQYF
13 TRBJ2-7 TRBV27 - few TGTGCCAGCAGTTTTGGGCAGTACTACGAGCAGTACTTC CASSFGQYYEQYF
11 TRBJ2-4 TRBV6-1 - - TGTGCCAGCCTGCTCGGGAACATTCAGTACTTC CASLLGNIQYF
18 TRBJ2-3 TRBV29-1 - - TGCAGCGTTGAAGACAGGGTCACTAGATTCCGGGGCCCGGATACGCAGTATTTT CSVEDRVTRFRGPDTQYF
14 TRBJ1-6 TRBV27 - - TGTGCCAGCAGTCCGGGACGGAATAATTCACCCCTCCACTTT CASSPGRNNSPLHF
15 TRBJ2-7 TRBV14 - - TGTGCCAGCACCCAACAGCCTAGTCCCTACAATGAGCAGTACTTC CASTQQPSPYNEQYF
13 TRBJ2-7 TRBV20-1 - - TGCAGTGCTAGAGCCAGGAGTACCTACGAGCAGTACTTC CSARARSTYEQYF
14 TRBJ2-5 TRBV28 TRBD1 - TGTGCCAGCAGTCCCGGACAGGCAAAAGGAGTTCAGTACTTC CASSPGQAKGVQYF
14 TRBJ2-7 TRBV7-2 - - TGTGCCAGCAGCGGCACCTACGGAACCTACGAGCAGTACTTC CASSGTYGTYEQYF
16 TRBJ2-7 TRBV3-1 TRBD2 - TGTGCCAGCAGCCACCCCGGGACTAGCAATTTGTACGAGCAGTACTTC CASSHPGTSNLYEQYF
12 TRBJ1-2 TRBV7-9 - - TGTGCCAGCAGCTTAGTGGTCTATGGCTACACCTTC CASSLVVYGYTF
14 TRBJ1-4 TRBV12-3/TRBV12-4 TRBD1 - TGTGCCAGCAGACAGGGGGCAGTTAATGAAAAACTGTTTTTT CASRQGAVNEKLFF
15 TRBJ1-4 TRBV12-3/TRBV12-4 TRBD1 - TGTGCCAGCAGTTTAGGGACAGGGGGGGATGAAAAACTGTTTTTT CASSLGTGGDEKLFF
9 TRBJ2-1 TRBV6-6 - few TGTGCCAGATCAAATGAGCAGTTCTTC CARSNEQFF
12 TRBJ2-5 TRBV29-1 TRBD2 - TGCAGCGTTGTCCGGGGAGGGGAGACCCAGTACTTC CSVVRGGETQYF
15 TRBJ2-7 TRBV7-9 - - TGTGCCAGCAGTCATCTCGCCGCGGGTATGTACGAGCAGTACTTC CASSHLAAGMYEQYF
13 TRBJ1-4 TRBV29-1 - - TGCAGCGTTGCCGGGTTGAATAATGAAAAACTGTTTTTT CSVAGLNNEKLFF
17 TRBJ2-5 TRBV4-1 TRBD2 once TGCGCCAGCAGCCAAGTCGGTGGAGGGTGGGGGGGTGAGACCCAGTACTTC CASSQVGGGWGGETQYF
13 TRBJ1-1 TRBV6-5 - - TGTGCCAGCAGTTACCTTGAGAACACTGAAGCTTTCTTT CASSYLENTEAFF
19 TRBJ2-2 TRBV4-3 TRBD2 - TGCGCCAGCAGCCAAGTGACTAGCGGGAGGGTAGAGGACACCGGGGAGCTGTTTTTT CASSQVTSGRVEDTGELFF
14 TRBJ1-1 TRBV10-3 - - TGTGCCATCAGTGAAAGAAGTTTGAACACTGAAGCTTTCTTT CAISERSLNTEAFF